One sample yielded the 28 T cell receptor beta chains listed below, sequenced in a study of blood T cells in healthy people across ages. Through a sample-barcoded 5' primer and a J-beta primer mix, a second PCR was run for roughly 7 to 12 cycles. TCRdb passed the 5' RACE reads through MiXCR, listing each CDR3 protein once. The sample carries 700,000 to 850,000 distinct CDR3 sequences, 35% to 40% recorded once. The sample was blood. Receptor source: a man younger than 30 in good health.

This chain connects TRBV29-1 to TRBJ2-5; 12 nucleotides line up with TRBD2. The CDR3 contains 18 residues. V dropped 5 bases and J dropped 11; count of bases not matched to a gene: 24. Looked up from germline, CDR1 is SQVTM and CDR2 is ANQGSEA. CDR3 region: CSVISGLAGDSSYNEQYF. The CDR3 DNA is TGCAGCGTTATATCGGGACTAGCGGGCGATTCCTCCTACAATGAGCAGTACTTC.

This clonotype occurred many times. The chain couples TRBV20-1 to TRBJ2-1; 13 bases are a match to TRBD2. The V gene's germline CDR1 is DFQATT and CDR2 SNEGSKA (reference sequence). Unmatched junction bases numbered 3, after V lost 6 bases and J lost 4 bases. The CDR3 has 14 residues. The CDR3 bases are TGCAGTGCAGAGACTAGCGGGGGGTACAATGAGCAGTTCTTC. Protein: CSAETSGGYNEQFF.

Comments on this clonotype: It may be a read error: a sequence one base away is much more abundant. The chain carries TRBV4-1 and TRBJ2-7, with 13 bases fitting TRBD2. This CDR3 is built from 14 residues. Germline values: CDR1 MGHRA, CDR2 YSYEKL. Losses at the gene ends were 4 bases for V and 6 bases for J; bases not matched to a gene: 3. In DNA, the CDR3 is TGCGCCAGCAGCCCAGGGACTAGCGGGATCGAGCAGTACTTC. Residues: CASSPGTSGIEQYF.

This sequence joins TRBV27 and TRBJ2-2; no clear D gene. The CDR3 runs 14 residues. V was cut by 2 bases and J by 3 bases, with 7 bases left in between. CDR1 MNHEY and CDR2 SMNVEV come from the germline V gene (reference sequence). CDR3 amino acids: CASSLEVHTGELFF. CDR3 nucleotides: TGTGCCAGCAGTTTAGAGGTCCACACCGGGGAGCTGTTTTTT.

This sequence joins TRBV4-3 and TRBJ1-2, with a weak D call TRBD1 (5 bases). CDR1 is LGHNA and CDR2 is YSLEER in the germline V gene. The germline V and J ends were trimmed by 0 bases and 3 bases, with 14 bases remaining between them. The length of the CDR3 is 16 residues. DNA for the CDR3: TGCGCCAGCAGCCAAGATTGGAGAGCGGGGCACTATGGCTACACCTTC. Amino acids: CASSQDWRAGHYGYTF.

V and J are TRBV5-1 and TRBJ1-1, with 7 bases fitting TRBD1. Germline loops: CDR1 SGHRS, CDR2 YFSETQ. The length of the CDR3 is 15 residues. J lost 9 bases, V lost 1 base, and 12 bases had no gene match. The DNA of the CDR3 is TGCGCCAGCAGCTTGATTAGGGGGCAGAATGCTAAAGCTTTCTTT. Translating it yields CASSLIRGQNAKAFF. Drawing the rest from reference TRBV5-1 and TRBJ1-1, the complete variable domain is KAGVTQTPRYLIKTRGQQVTLSCSPISGHRSVSWYQQTPGQGLQFLFEYFSETQRNKGNFPGRFSGRQFSNSRSEMNVSTLELGDSALYLCASSLIRGQNAKAFFGQGTRLTVV.

The V gene is TRBV4-3, the J gene TRBJ2-1; 11 positions match TRBD2. Germline CDR1 is LGHNA and CDR2 is YSLEER. The CDR3 runs 18 residues. Trimming took 0 bases from V and 0 from J; bases not matched to a gene: 4. The CDR3 DNA is TGCGCCAGCAGCCAAGATAGCGGGGGGGACCCCTCCTACAATGAGCAGTTCTTC. Its protein is CASSQDSGGDPSYNEQFF.

A note on this clonotype: This may be a read error, as it is one base from a much larger clone. The J gene is TRBJ2-4, the V gene TRBV12-3 or TRBV12-4; 8 bases line up with TRBD2. The CDR3 is made up of 12 amino acids. The J segment lost 13 bases and the V segment lost 8 bases, leaving 10 bases of the junction unmatched. The CDR3 sequence: CASRGGHNEQYF. CDR3 coding DNA: TGTGCCAGCCGCGGGGGGCACAATGAGCAGTACTTC.

V gene TRBV20-1 combines with J gene TRBJ1-5, with a tentative D call TRBD1 (5 bases). Germline V gene sequence: CDR1 DFQATT, CDR2 SNEGSKA (reference sequence). Trimming left V 0 bases short and J 0 bases short, with 15 bases between. The CDR3 length is 17 residues. CDR3 protein: CSARDLGADTSNQPQHF. CDR3 bases: TGCAGTGCTAGAGATCTAGGGGCCGACACTAGCAATCAGCCCCAGCATTTT.

This clonotype has just a few counts. The chain combines TRBV7-9 with TRBJ1-5; a possible D gene is TRBD1 (5 bases). The CDR3 has 15 residues. V lost 4 bases to trimming and J lost 2 bases, with 12 bases between them. Germline V gives CDR1 SEHNR, CDR2 FQNEAQ (reference sequence). CDR3 amino acids: CASSSAGHRNQPQHF. DNA of the CDR3: TGTGCCAGCAGCTCTGCAGGGCATCGCAATCAGCCCCAGCATTTT.

This clonotype was observed many times. The chain joins TRBV5-5 to TRBJ1-1, with 8 nucleotides matching TRBD1. V lost 3 bases and J lost 1; bases outside the gene matches: 2. This CDR3 is built from 14 residues. Germline V gene data show CDR1 as SGHKS and CDR2 as YYEKEE (reference sequence). In DNA, the CDR3 is TGTGCCAGCAGCTGGGGGACAGGGAACACTGAAGCTTTCTTT. Its protein product is CASSWGTGNTEAFF.

The chain joins TRBV12-3 or TRBV12-4 to TRBJ2-7; the D gene is possibly TRBD2 (5 bases). Deletions cut 5 bases from V and 9 bases from J, with 17 bases between. The CDR3 is made up of 13 amino acids. The CDR3 coding sequence is TGTGCCAGCAGTACCCCCGGGGTCCACGGGCAGTACTTC. Residues: CASSTPGVHGQYF.

This chain links TRBV3-1 with TRBJ1-6; D call uncertain. Trimming took 0 bases from V and 7 from J, leaving 7 bases between them. The CDR3 is 14 residues long. From germline, CDR1 is LGHDT and CDR2 YNNKEL (reference sequence). In nucleotides, the CDR3 is TGTGCCAGCAGCCAAGAGCGGAGGAATTCACCCCTCCACTTT. Encoded protein: CASSQERRNSPLHF.

The V call is TRBV5-1, the J call TRBJ2-1; D may be TRBD2 (7 bases). The V gene lost 4 bases and the J gene lost 6 bases, with 11 bases spanning the gap. Germline V gene sequence: CDR1 SGHRS, CDR2 YFSETQ. CDR3 length: 13 amino acids. The CDR3 bases are TGCGCCAGCAGCGGGGGGGGCGGCAATGAGCAGTTCTTC. It is translated as CASSGGGGNEQFF.

This clonotype has only one observation. The chain joins TRBV6-2 or TRBV6-3 to TRBJ2-1, with unresolved D. V was shortened by 2 bases and J by 5 bases, with 13 bases between the two germline ends. Germline V CDR1 and CDR2: MNHEY, SVGEGT. This CDR3 spans 15 amino acids. DNA for the CDR3: TGTGCCAGCAGTTACAGGCGAGGAGAAGACAATGAGCAGTTCTTC. Translated, it gives CASSYRRGEDNEQFF.

This clonotype was counted ten times or more. This sequence joins TRBV12-3 or TRBV12-4 and TRBJ2-7; 12 positions agree with TRBD2. CDR3 size: 13 residues. V shed 5 bases and J 7 bases; nucleotides not matched to a gene: 3. The CDR3 DNA follows: TGTGCCAGCAGTGCTGGACTAGCGGGGGAGCAGTACTTC. As protein: CASSAGLAGEQYF.

The V and J genes are TRBV6-5 and TRBJ2-3; 10 nucleotides align to TRBD2. Germline CDR1 reads MNHEY; CDR2 reads SVGAGI. V was clipped by 4 bases and J by 0 bases; unmatched bases: 7. The CDR3 sequence is 17 residues long. In DNA form, the CDR3 reads TGTGCCAGCAGTTTATGGACTAGCGGCTCTAGCACAGATACGCAGTATTTT. Translating gives CASSLWTSGSSTDTQYF.

The chain joins TRBV3-1 to TRBJ2-3; TRBD2 matches at 8 bases. The ends lost 4 bases at V and 10 bases at J; junction bases unmatched: 13. The germline V gene encodes CDR1 LGHDT and CDR2 YNNKEL (reference sequence). The CDR3 is 15 amino acids. CDR3 amino acids: CASSLPGGQGDAQYF. CDR3 coding DNA: TGTGCCAGCAGCCTGCCGGGGGGGCAAGGTGATGCGCAGTATTTT.

This clonotype turned up a few times. The chain recombines TRBV6-1 with TRBJ1-5; no clear D. Germline CDR1 and CDR2: MNHNS and SASEGT. Trimming took 6 bases from V and 1 from J, leaving 10 bases between them. The CDR3 runs 14 residues. The CDR3 DNA reads as TGTGCCAGCAGCCCCTTTGGGAGCAATCAGCCCCAGCATTTT. It is translated as CASSPFGSNQPQHF.

This clonotype was recorded a few times. The chain links TRBV2 to TRBJ1-5, with a weak D call TRBD1 (6 bases). Germline CDR1 SNHLY, CDR2 FYNNEI. V was clipped by 4 bases and J by 5 bases, with 18 bases between them. This CDR3 contains 16 residues. CDR3 DNA sequence: TGTGCCAGCAGTGGTATAGCCAGGGGTGGCGATCAGCCCCAGCATTTT. This codes for CASSGIARGGDQPQHF.

In this sample, this clonotype turned up a few times. This chain connects TRBV4-2 to TRBJ1-2; 8 bases are shared with TRBD1. The CDR3 runs 16 residues. Trimming cost V 3 bases and J 2 bases; bases outside gene matches: 8. Per germline, CDR1 LGHNA and CDR2 YNFKEQ. The DNA for the CDR3 is TGTGCCAGCAGCCACCCCACAACAGGGGGGAACTATGGCTACACCTTC. It is translated as CASSHPTTGGNYGYTF.

V usage is TRBV4-2 and J usage is TRBJ1-5; tentatively, D is TRBD1 (6 bases). CDR3 length equals 14 residues. Trimming left V 4 bases short and J 7 bases short, with 14 bases between. Germline V gene sequence: CDR1 LGHNA, CDR2 YNFKEQ. CDR3 bases: TGTGCCAGCAGCCCATCCGACGGGGGCCAGCCCCAGCATTTT. It codes for CASSPSDGGQPQHF.

This clonotype was seen only once. The chain has TRBV20-1 and TRBJ2-3, with D uncertain. The CDR3 spans 13 residues. The ends were cut back, 0 bases at V and 2 bases at J, with 6 bases in the middle. CDR1 is DFQATT and CDR2 is SNEGSKA in the germline V gene (reference sequence). The CDR3 sequence is CSARDHLTDTQYF. In DNA, the CDR3 is TGCAGTGCTAGAGACCACCTCACAGATACGCAGTATTTT.

This clonotype was observed many times. The chain couples TRBV12-3 or TRBV12-4 to TRBJ2-1, with 14 bases aligning to TRBD2. This CDR3 has 23 amino acids. V shed 0 bases and J 2 bases; nucleotides not matched to a gene: 18. CDR3 coding DNA: TGTGCCAGCAGTTTAGCCTTGCTGAGCGCTGGGACTAGCGGGGGCCACACCTACAATGAGCAGTTCTTC. This sequence encodes CASSLALLSAGTSGGHTYNEQFF.

In its sample, this clonotype was seen once. The CDR3, as DNA: TGTGCCAGCAGCTTAGTTGCGGTGACGGGAGATACGCAGTATTTT. Translated: CASSLVAVTGDTQYF. The chain couples TRBV7-2 to TRBJ2-3; the D is unclear. Germline V gene data show CDR1 as SGHTA and CDR2 as FQGNSA. The CDR3 covers 15 residues. The V end lost 1 base, the J end lost 5 bases, and 13 bases lay between the germline ends.

This clonotype turned up a few times. This CDR3 is CASSLVGGYNEQFF. The CDR3, as DNA: TGTGCCAGCAGTTTGGTTGGGGGGTACAATGAGCAGTTCTTC. J is TRBJ2-1 and V is TRBV12-3 or TRBV12-4; tentatively, D is TRBD2 (6 bases). CDR3 size: 14 residues. Trimming took 3 bases from V and 4 from J, leaving 10 bases between them.

V gene TRBV28 combines with J gene TRBJ2-3, with no clear D. Germline CDR1 reads MDHEN; CDR2 reads SYDVKM. The CDR3 spans 13 residues. Trimming pared 7 bases from V and 5 bases from J, leaving 13 bases between. This CDR3 is CASMTPSGDTQYF. The CDR3 DNA sequence: TGTGCCAGCATGACCCCTTCGGGAGATACGCAGTATTTT.

This clonotype turned up a few times. The chain recombines TRBV12-3 or TRBV12-4 with TRBJ1-4; no reliable D call. Trimming took 4 bases from V and 4 from J, leaving 7 bases between them. This CDR3 comprises 13 residues. CDR3 in DNA: TGTGCCAGCAGTTCTCCGGGTAATGAAAAACTGTTTTTT. It specifies CASSSPGNEKLFF.